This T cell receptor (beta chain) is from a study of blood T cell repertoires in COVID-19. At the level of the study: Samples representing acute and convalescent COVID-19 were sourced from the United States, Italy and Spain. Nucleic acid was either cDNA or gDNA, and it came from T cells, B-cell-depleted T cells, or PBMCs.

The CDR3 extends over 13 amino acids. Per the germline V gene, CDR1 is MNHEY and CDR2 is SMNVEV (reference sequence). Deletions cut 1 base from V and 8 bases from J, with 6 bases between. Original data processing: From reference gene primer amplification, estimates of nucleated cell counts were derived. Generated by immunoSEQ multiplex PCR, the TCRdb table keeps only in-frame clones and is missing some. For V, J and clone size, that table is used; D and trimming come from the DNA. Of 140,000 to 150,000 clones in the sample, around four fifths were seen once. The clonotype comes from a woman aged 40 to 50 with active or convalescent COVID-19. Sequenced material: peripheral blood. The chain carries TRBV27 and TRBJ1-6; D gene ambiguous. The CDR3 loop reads CASSLFGDSPLHF. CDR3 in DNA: TGTGCCAGCAGTTTATTCGGGGATTCACCCCTCCACTTT.